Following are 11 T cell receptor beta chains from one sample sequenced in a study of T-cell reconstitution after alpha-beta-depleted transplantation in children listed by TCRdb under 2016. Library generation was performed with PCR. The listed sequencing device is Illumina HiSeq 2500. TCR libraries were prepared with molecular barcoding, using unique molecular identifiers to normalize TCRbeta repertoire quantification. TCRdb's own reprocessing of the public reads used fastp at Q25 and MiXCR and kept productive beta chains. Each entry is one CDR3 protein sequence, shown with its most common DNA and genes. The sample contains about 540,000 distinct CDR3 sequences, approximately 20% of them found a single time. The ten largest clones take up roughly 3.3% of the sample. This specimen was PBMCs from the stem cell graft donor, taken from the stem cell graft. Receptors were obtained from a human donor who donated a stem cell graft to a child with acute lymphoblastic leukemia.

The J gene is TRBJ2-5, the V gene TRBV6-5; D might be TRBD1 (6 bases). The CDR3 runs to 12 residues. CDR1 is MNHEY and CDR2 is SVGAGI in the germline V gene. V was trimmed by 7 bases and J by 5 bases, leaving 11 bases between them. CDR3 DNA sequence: TGTGCCAGCAACCTCAGGGGTGAGACCCAGTACTTC. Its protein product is CASNLRGETQYF.

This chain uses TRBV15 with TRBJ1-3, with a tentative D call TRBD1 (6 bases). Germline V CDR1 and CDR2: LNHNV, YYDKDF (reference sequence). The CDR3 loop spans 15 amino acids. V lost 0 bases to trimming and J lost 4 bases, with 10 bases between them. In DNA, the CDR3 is TGTGCCACCAGCAGAGACAGGGGAGGCGGAAACACCATATATTTT. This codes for CATSRDRGGGNTIYF.

In DNA, the CDR3 is TGCGCCAGCAGCTTGGTCGGACTAGCGGCGGTGTCTTCAGATACGCAGTATTTT. Translating it yields CASSLVGLAAVSSDTQYF. The rearrangement joins TRBV5-1 to TRBJ2-3, with 10 bases lining up with TRBD2. CDR1 is SGHRS, CDR2 YFSETQ, per germline. The ends lost 0 bases at V and 4 bases at J; junction bases unmatched: 11. The CDR3 is made up of 18 amino acids.

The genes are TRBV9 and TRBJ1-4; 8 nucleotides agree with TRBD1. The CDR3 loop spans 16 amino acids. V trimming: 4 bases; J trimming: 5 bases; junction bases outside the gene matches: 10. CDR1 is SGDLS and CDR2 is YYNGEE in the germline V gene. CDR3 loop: CASSPSRGQGNEKLFF. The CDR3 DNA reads TGTGCCAGCAGCCCCTCCCGAGGACAGGGAAATGAAAAACTGTTTTTT.

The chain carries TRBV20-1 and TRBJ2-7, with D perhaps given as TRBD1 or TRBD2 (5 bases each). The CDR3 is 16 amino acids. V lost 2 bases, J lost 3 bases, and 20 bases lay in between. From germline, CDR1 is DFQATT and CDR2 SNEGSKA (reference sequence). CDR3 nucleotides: TGCAGTGCTAGAATCCCGGGACGCCGGTTAGGCTACGAGCAGTACTTC. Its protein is CSARIPGRRLGYEQYF.

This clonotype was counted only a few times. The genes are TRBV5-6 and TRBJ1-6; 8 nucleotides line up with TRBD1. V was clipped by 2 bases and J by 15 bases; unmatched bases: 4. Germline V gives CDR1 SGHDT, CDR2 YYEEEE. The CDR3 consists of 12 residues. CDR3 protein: CASSFDRGLLHF. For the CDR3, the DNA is TGTGCCAGCAGCTTCGACAGGGGACTCCTCCACTTT. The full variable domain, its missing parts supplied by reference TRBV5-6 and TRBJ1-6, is DAGVTQSPTHLIKTRGQQVTLRCSPKSGHDTVSWYQQALGQGPQFIFQYYEEEERQRGNFPDRFSGHQFPNYSSELNVNALLLGDSALYLCASSFDRGLLHFGNGTRLTVT.

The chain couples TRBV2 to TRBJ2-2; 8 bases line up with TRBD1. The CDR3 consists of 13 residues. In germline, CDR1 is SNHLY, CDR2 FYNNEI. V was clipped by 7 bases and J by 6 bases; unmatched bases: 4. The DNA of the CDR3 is TGTGCCAGCAAGACAGGGGAGGCCGGGGAGCTGTTTTTT. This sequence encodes CASKTGEAGELFF.

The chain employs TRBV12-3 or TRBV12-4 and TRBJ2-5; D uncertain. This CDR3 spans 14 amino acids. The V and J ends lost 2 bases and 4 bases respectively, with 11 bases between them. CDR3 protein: CASSLSVNRETQYF. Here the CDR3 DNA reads TGTGCCAGCAGTTTATCGGTCAACAGAGAGACCCAGTACTTC.

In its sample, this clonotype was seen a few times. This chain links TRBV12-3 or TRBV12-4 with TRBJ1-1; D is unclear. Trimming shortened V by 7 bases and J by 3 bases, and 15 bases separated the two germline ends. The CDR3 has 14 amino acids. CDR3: CASTWLKADTEAFF. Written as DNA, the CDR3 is TGTGCCAGCACCTGGTTAAAAGCGGACACTGAAGCTTTCTTT.

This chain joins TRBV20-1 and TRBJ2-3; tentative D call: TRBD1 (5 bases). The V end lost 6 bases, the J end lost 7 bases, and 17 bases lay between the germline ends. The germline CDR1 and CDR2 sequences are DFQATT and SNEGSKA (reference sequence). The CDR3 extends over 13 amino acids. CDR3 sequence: CSAPAGQRNTQYF. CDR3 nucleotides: TGCAGTGCCCCGGCAGGACAAAGGAATACGCAGTATTTT.

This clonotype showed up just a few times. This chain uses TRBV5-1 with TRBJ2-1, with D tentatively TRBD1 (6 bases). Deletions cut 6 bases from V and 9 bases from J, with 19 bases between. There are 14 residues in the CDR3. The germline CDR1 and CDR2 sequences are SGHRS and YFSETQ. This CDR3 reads CASTPRDNPSEQFF. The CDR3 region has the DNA TGCGCCAGCACCCCTAGGGACAATCCCAGTGAGCAGTTCTTC.